This is a list of T cell receptor beta chains from one sample in a study of glioma-infiltrating T cells. TCRdb re-analysed the multiplex PCR reads in MiXCR, keeping a single row per CDR3 protein. The table records fewer than 200,000 distinct CDR3 sequences, more than 35% of them present only once. The source material was glioma tissue, nonneoplastic brain tissue, or PBMCs (not recorded which). These receptors all stem from a human donor with low-grade glioma or glioblastoma, undergoing nonglioma brain surgery, or in good health (not recorded which). Each CDR3 is given with its conserved first and last residue. The D gene is left open where the match is weak. Some rows mark clone size as missing; the rest say once, few, many or name a class of expanded clone.

abundance,j_gene,d_gene,len,v_gene,CDR3nt,CDR3aa
many,TRBJ2-1,.,13,TRBV5-1,TGCGCCAGCAGCTTGCACAGTAGACAGGTTAAGTTCTTC,CASSLHSRQVKFF
.,TRBJ2-5,TRBD2,19,TRBV18,TGTGCCAGCTCCCCCCTCGGGAGTAGCGGGAGCGTAGGACAAGAGACCCAGTACTTC,CASSPLGSSGSVGQETQYF
.,TRBJ2-1,.,12,TRBV6-1,TGTGCCACGCTACCGGGGGCTCACGAGCAGTTCTTC,CATLPGAHEQFF
once,TRBJ1-4,.,15,TRBV19,TGTGCCAGTAGTAACTGGGCCTCGCGGGATGAAAAACTGTTTTTT,CASSNWASRDEKLFF
many,TRBJ2-1,.,14,TRBV6-1,TGTGCCAGCAGTGAACTGGGGAATTACAATGAGCAGTTCTTC,CASSELGNYNEQFF
.,TRBJ1-5,.,15,TRBV20-1,TGCAGTGGTAGAGGTGCGCGGTTTAGCAATCAGCCCCAGCATTTT,CSGRGARFSNQPQHF
many,TRBJ2-5,TRBD2,14,TRBV7-2,TGTGCCAGCAGCTCAGGACTAGAGGTGGAGACCCAGTACTTC,CASSSGLEVETQYF
.,TRBJ2-2,.,16,TRBV14,TGTGCCAGCAGACGGATCAGGGGCGCGAACACCGGGGAGCTGTTTTTT,CASRRIRGANTGELFF
many,TRBJ2-1,.,14,TRBV15,TGTGCCACCAGCACTACCCGGGGGAACAATGAGCAGTTCTTC,CATSTTRGNNEQFF
many,TRBJ1-1,.,13,TRBV6-2/TRBV6-3,TGTGCCAGCAGTTACCATCACAGTACTGAAGCTTTCTTT,CASSYHHSTEAFF
many,TRBJ2-7,.,13,TRBV20-1,TGCATGGCCCGAACCGACAGGTACTACGAGCAGTACTTC,CMARTDRYYEQYF
many,TRBJ1-5,TRBD1,15,TRBV4-1,TGCGCCAGCAGCCACGGACAGGGAGTGGATCAGCCCCAGCATTTT,CASSHGQGVDQPQHF
.,TRBJ2-1,.,13,TRBV19,TGTGCCAGTAGTATCCTCCAGGGGAATGAGCAGTTCTTC,CASSILQGNEQFF
many,TRBJ1-6,.,12,TRBV20-1,TGCAGTGCTAGAGATAGCATCCTGACCCTCCACTTT,CSARDSILTLHF
many,TRBJ2-7,.,15,TRBV27,TGTGCCAGCAGTTTATCGTCGGGAGTCGGTAGCGAGCAGTACTTC,CASSLSSGVGSEQYF
many,TRBJ2-7,.,13,TRBV20-1,TGCAGTGCTGGGAGTGGGGAGACCTACGAGCAGTACTTC,CSAGSGETYEQYF
.,TRBJ2-1,.,17,TRBV15,TGTGCCACCAGAAGAGATCTATTACGCGGTACGGACAATGAGCAGCTCTTC,CATRRDLLRGTDNEQLF
.,TRBJ2-3,TRBD1,18,TRBV4-3,TGTGCCAGCAGCCCAAGACAGGGGGGCTCTTATAGCACAGATACGCAGTATTTT,CASSPRQGGSYSTDTQYF
.,TRBJ1-5,.,15,TRBV6-2/TRBV6-3,TGTGCCAGCAAAAGAGACAGCGCCCTCAATCACCCCCAGCATTTT,CASKRDSALNHPQHF
once,TRBJ2-7,TRBD1,16,TRBV19,TGTGCCAGTAGCGCAGTCGACAGGGAAAGAACCTACGAGCAGTACTTC,CASSAVDRERTYEQYF
.,TRBJ2-3,.,16,TRBV5-1,TGCGCCAGCAGCTTGGAGGCGGGAACCCGCACAGATACGCAGTATTTT,CASSLEAGTRTDTQYF
many,TRBJ2-1,TRBD2,16,TRBV6-1,TGTGCCAGCAGATCGTCTAGCGGGAGCTCCTACAATGAGCAGTTCTTC,CASRSSSGSSYNEQFF
many,TRBJ2-1,TRBD2,14,TRBV27,TGTGCCAGCAGCGTTAGCGGGAGTTACAATGAGCAGTTCTTC,CASSVSGSYNEQFF
.,TRBJ2-1,TRBD2,22,TRBV2,TGTGCCAGCAGTGACCCTCCGACCCTCCGATCTATCGGGAGGGCCTCCTACAATGAGCAGTTCTTC,CASSDPPTLRSIGRASYNEQFF
few,TRBJ2-2,.,15,TRBV3-1,TGTGCCAGCAGCCAAGTCCATCAGGGGCTAGGGGAGCTGTTTTTT,CASSQVHQGLGELFF